The TCR beta chain under discussion was sequenced for a study of blood T cell repertoires in COVID-19. Study-wide background: Acute and convalescent COVID-19 specimens originated in the United States, Italy and Spain.

Per the original data handling: Amplification with reference gene primers provided the estimates of nucleated cell counts. The data were produced by immunoSEQ multiplex PCR, yet TCRdb's version contains in-frame clones alone and is incomplete. The V and J calls and clone size were taken over from that table, and D and trimming were inferred from the DNA. Counted here are approximately 300,000 clones, 87% occurring once; the ten biggest clones make up over 2%. This CDR3 region has 14 residues. Sequencing was carried out using peripheral blood. This receptor was taken from a woman aged 45-65 years who had recovered from COVID-19. The chain is built from TRBV21-1 and TRBJ1-1. TRBV21-1 is given as a pseudogene. The CDR3 sequence: CASSKAGEDTEAFF. In nucleotides, the CDR3 is TGTGCCAGCAGCAAAGCGGGGGAGGACACTGAAGCTTTCTTT.